Following are 18 T cell receptor beta chains from one sample sequenced in a study of cytomegalovirus exposure and HLA in healthy donors. It was with 60 Vbeta and 13 Jbeta primers that the PCR ran. The data were produced by immunoSEQ multiplex PCR, yet TCRdb's version contains in-frame clones alone and is incomplete. The table shows more than 85,000 clones, with around 73% occurring only once. Specimen: PBMCs. These receptors all come from a female donor in good health and CMV-seronegative.

This clone was counted between two and nine times. V usage is TRBV7-9 and J usage is TRBJ2-1, with 9 bases fitting TRBD1. Trimming removed 4 bases from V and 2 bases from J; junction bases left unmatched: 3. CDR1 and CDR2 (germline): SEHNR, FQNEAQ (reference sequence). This CDR3 region has 15 residues. CDR3 sequence: CASSSDRGTYNEQFF. CDR3 nucleotide sequence: TGTGCCAGCAGCTCCGACAGGGGGACCTACAATGAGCAGTTCTTC.

The chain links TRBV4-1 to TRBJ2-7; tentatively, D is TRBD2 (5 bases). V was pared by 6 bases and J by 5 bases, with 17 bases between. The CDR3 has 14 amino acids. Germline CDR1 and CDR2: MGHRA and YSYEKL. DNA for the CDR3: TGCGCCAGCAGGTCCAGCGGAACCCGTGACGAGCAGTACTTC. Protein: CASRSSGTRDEQYF.

This sequence joins TRBV6-1 and TRBJ1-1; 8 nucleotides align to TRBD1. Per the germline V gene, CDR1 is MNHNS and CDR2 is SASEGT. The CDR3 covers 14 residues. With 6 bases clipped from V and 6 bases from J, the junction kept 9 bases outside the gene matches. CDR3 sequence: CASRETGEGPEAFF. CDR3 coding DNA: TGTGCCAGCAGGGAGACAGGGGAAGGTCCTGAAGCTTTCTTT.

The chain employs TRBV30 and TRBJ1-2; TRBD1 aligns across 9 bases. The CDR3 sequence is 13 residues long. The V gene's germline CDR1 is GTSNPN and CDR2 SVGIG (reference sequence). V trimming: 3 bases; J trimming: 6 bases; junction bases outside the gene matches: 5. CDR3 bases: TGTGCCTGGAGATCACAGGGGGCAGATGGCTACACCTTC. This encodes CAWRSQGADGYTF.

The DNA of the CDR3 is TGTGCCAGCAGCTTAATGGCCCTAGCGGGAGATCTAAACAATGAGCAGTTCTTC. Protein: CASSLMALAGDLNNEQFF. This rearrangement joins TRBV7-3 to TRBJ2-1, with 10 bases that match TRBD2. Per the germline V gene, CDR1 is SGHTA and CDR2 is FQGTGA. This CDR3 comprises 18 residues. The V and J ends lost 1 base and 5 bases, in that order; junction bases with no gene match: 11.

This clone was picked up a small number of times. The V and J genes are TRBV6-1 and TRBJ2-2; no definite D call. This CDR3 spans 14 amino acids. Germline assignment: CDR1 MNHNS and CDR2 SASEGT. Deletions cut 2 bases from V and 3 bases from J, with 7 bases between. CDR3 loop: CASSEKADTGELFF. The CDR3 bases are TGTGCCAGCAGTGAAAAGGCGGACACCGGGGAGCTGTTTTTT.

About this clone itself: A read error may account for a junction end that differs from germline. V usage is TRBV5-1 and J usage is TRBJ2-7; TRBD1 matches 7 bases. This CDR3 contains 15 residues. The germline V gene encodes CDR1 SGHRS and CDR2 YFSETQ. This CDR3 is CTSSRGAQGSYEQYF. The CDR3 region has the DNA TGCACCAGCAGCCGAGGGGCACAGGGGTCCTACGAGCAGTACTTC.

This chain's CDR3 is CTSSQGRGFYEQYF. CDR3 sequence (DNA): TGCACCAGCAGCCAAGGAAGGGGCTTCTACGAGCAGTACTTC. The chain links TRBV1 to TRBJ2-7; the table calls TRBD1, which could not be checked here. TRBV1 is annotated as a pseudogene. The CDR3 extends over 14 amino acids.

The chain uses TRBV27 and TRBJ2-5; TRBD2 aligns across 9 bases. The DNA end favors TRBJ2-7, so the J call may be wrong. The CDR3 runs 15 residues. Germline assignment: CDR1 MNHEY and CDR2 SMNVEV (reference sequence). The CDR3 DNA sequence: TGTGCCAGCCAGCGACCTAGCGGGACCTCCTACGAGCAGTACTTC. Protein product: CASQRPSGTSYEQYF.

The rearrangement uses TRBV5-4 and TRBJ2-3, with D maybe TRBD1 (7 bases). The V end was cut by 5 bases, the J end by 2 bases, with 15 bases between. The CDR3 is made up of 15 amino acids. Per germline, CDR1 SGHNT and CDR2 YYREEE (reference sequence). The CDR3 spells CASSRRDSYTDTQYF. The CDR3 DNA reads as TGTGCCAGCAGTAGGCGGGACAGCTACACAGATACGCAGTATTTT.

V and J are TRBV7-9 and TRBJ1-2, with 7 nucleotides matching TRBD1. The CDR3 covers 17 residues. CDR1 and CDR2 from the germline V gene are SEHNR and FQNEAQ (reference sequence). Trimming at V came to 5 bases and at J to 4 bases, leaving 16 bases not matched to a gene. The CDR3 here is CASSPQAGQPHLYGYTF. In DNA form, the CDR3 reads TGTGCCAGCAGCCCCCAGGCGGGACAGCCTCACCTCTATGGCTACACCTTC.

There are a few counts of this clone. The chain uses TRBV18 and TRBJ1-1; tentatively, D is TRBD1 (5 bases). Deletions cut 8 bases from V and 4 bases from J, with 17 bases between. This CDR3 has 14 residues. The germline V gene has CDR1 KGHSH and CDR2 LQKENI. CDR3 loop: CASRLPTVGTEAFF. The CDR3 region has the DNA TGTGCCAGCCGTCTTCCGACAGTCGGCACTGAAGCTTTCTTT. Based on the CDR3 plus reference TRBV18 and TRBJ1-1, the full variable domain is NAGVMQNPRHLVRRRGQEARLRCSPMKGHSHVYWYRQLPEEGLKFMVYLQKENIIDESGMPKERFSAEFPKEGPSILRIQQVVRGDSAAYFCASRLPTVGTEAFFGQGTRLTVV.

V and J are TRBV6-5 and TRBJ2-5; D might be TRBD2 (6 bases). Per the germline V gene, CDR1 is MNHEY and CDR2 is SVGAGI. Trimming cost V 4 bases and J 4 bases, with 16 bases left between them. This CDR3 spans 15 amino acids. The CDR3 sequence is CASSLDRGYIETQYF. The CDR3 coding sequence is TGTGCCAGCAGTTTAGACCGGGGGTATATAGAGACCCAGTACTTC.

This clone was seen a handful of times. The CDR3 loop reads CASSPQGNQPQHF. The CDR3 DNA sequence: TGTGCCAGCAGTCCACAGGGGAATCAGCCCCAGCATTTT. J is TRBJ1-5 and V is TRBV27, with 7 bases fitting TRBD1. The germline gives CDR1 MNHEY, CDR2 SMNVEV (reference sequence). This CDR3 contains 13 residues. V shed 5 bases and J 4 bases; nucleotides not matched to a gene: 2.

The chain combines TRBV27 with TRBJ1-2, with 10 positions matching TRBD1. The V and J ends lost 2 bases and 5 bases, in that order; junction bases with no gene match: 5. This CDR3 has 15 amino acids. The germline CDR1 and CDR2 sequences are MNHEY and SMNVEV (reference sequence). The CDR3 reads CASSLRTGGQYGYTF. CDR3 DNA: TGTGCCAGCAGTTTAAGGACAGGGGGACAATATGGCTACACCTTC.

J is TRBJ2-1 and V is TRBV6-4; tentatively, D is TRBD1 (6 bases). V lost 5 bases and J lost 4, with 15 bases in between. Germline CDR1 MRHNA, CDR2 SNTAGT. The CDR3 extends over 15 amino acids. The CDR3 loop is CASSLKGDEYNEQFF. In DNA form, the CDR3 reads TGTGCCAGCAGTCTTAAGGGGGACGAGTACAATGAGCAGTTCTTC.

The V and J genes are TRBV27 and TRBJ2-7; 10 bases align to TRBD2. The CDR3 sequence is 15 residues long. V gave up 2 bases and J gave up 4 bases; unmatched junction bases: 5. Germline lookup yields CDR1 MNHEY and CDR2 SMNVEV (reference sequence). The CDR3 sequence: CASSLAASGRYEQYF. The CDR3 DNA sequence: TGTGCCAGCAGTTTAGCGGCTAGCGGGAGATACGAGCAGTACTTC.

The V call is TRBV15, the J call TRBJ2-1; 12 nucleotides agree with TRBD2. The length of the CDR3 is 16 residues. V lost 1 base and J lost 8; bases outside the gene matches: 6. The V gene's germline CDR1 is LNHNV and CDR2 YYDKDF (reference sequence). This CDR3 is CATSRGASGRGDEQFF. In nucleotides, the CDR3 is TGTGCCACCAGCAGAGGGGCTAGCGGGAGGGGGGATGAGCAGTTCTTC.